These 28 T cell receptor beta chains share one sample of origin, sequenced in a study of cytotoxic CD8 clonotypes in ibrutinib-treated CLL. Method: immunoSEQ multiplex PCR; TCRdb's copy keeps in-frame clones and lacks some. This sample has about 140,000 clones, with 70% to 85% found just once. The sample here was PBMCs, taken after 12 months of ibrutinib treatment. The source is a human donor with chronic lymphocytic leukemia.

V is TRBV11-2 and J is TRBJ1-5, with TRBD1 matching over 9 bases. Trimming cost V 5 bases and J 4 bases; bases outside gene matches: 3. This CDR3 is built from 14 residues. The V gene's germline CDR1 is SGHAT and CDR2 FQNNGV. The CDR3 loop reads CASSPGTGNQPQHF. CDR3 nucleotide sequence: TGTGCCAGCAGCCCCGGGACAGGGAATCAGCCCCAGCATTTT.

Only a few counts were recorded for this clone. The rearrangement joins TRBV5-4 to TRBJ2-7; TRBD1 matches at 7 bases. The CDR3 totals 14 residues. Germline V gives CDR1 SGHNT, CDR2 YYREEE (reference sequence). The trim removed 2 bases at V and 5 bases at J, leaving 7 bases unmatched. CDR3 sequence reads: CASSLQGTNHEQYF. CDR3 in DNA: TGTGCCAGCAGCTTACAGGGGACAAACCACGAGCAGTACTTC.

The chain recombines TRBV9 with TRBJ2-7, with 8 bases matching TRBD1. This CDR3 spans 15 amino acids. The V and J ends lost 3 bases and 0 bases, in that order; junction bases with no gene match: 5. Per the germline V gene, CDR1 is SGDLS and CDR2 is YYNGEE. The CDR3: CASSAGQGTSYEQYF. The CDR3 DNA reads as TGTGCCAGCAGCGCCGGACAGGGAACCTCCTACGAGCAGTACTTC. Drawing the rest from reference TRBV9 and TRBJ2-7, the complete variable domain is DSGVTQTPKHLITATGQRVTLRCSPRSGDLSVYWYQQSLDQGLQFLIQYYNGEERAKGNILERFSAQQFPDLHSELNLSSLELGDSALYFCASSAGQGTSYEQYFGPGTRLTVT.

The chain links TRBV7-2 to TRBJ2-7; tentatively, D is TRBD2 (6 bases). Germline CDR1 reads SGHTA; CDR2 reads FQGNSA. V was cut by 5 bases and J by 2 bases, with 19 bases left in between. This CDR3 is 16 amino acids long. CDR3 coding DNA: TGTGCCAGCAGCCCGACACATAGCGGAAACGCCTACGAGCAGTACTTC. This translates into CASSPTHSGNAYEQYF.

As concerns this clone: A junction boundary mismatches the germline segment, possibly from a read error. The chain links TRBV7-7 to TRBJ2-2; D is tentatively TRBD1 or TRBD2 (7 bases each). CDR1 is SSHAT, CDR2 FNYEAQ, per germline (reference sequence). The CDR3 has 14 residues. The CDR3 DNA sequence: TGTGCTAGCAGGGGGGGAGTAAACACCGGGGAGCTGTTTTTT. It codes for CASRGGVNTGELFF.

The chain is built from TRBV25-1 and TRBJ2-3, with 9 bases matching TRBD2. The V segment lost 1 base and the J segment 7 bases; nucleotides outside the gene matches: 9. CDR1 and CDR2 from the germline V gene are MGHDK and SYGVNS. This CDR3 spans 16 amino acids. This CDR3 reads CASSEWVAGASYTQYF. In DNA, the CDR3 is TGTGCCAGCAGTGAATGGGTAGCGGGAGCCTCGTATACGCAGTATTTT.

The V gene is TRBV20-1, the J gene TRBJ1-1, with no clear D. V was cut by 0 bases and J by 8 bases, with 7 bases left in between. The CDR3 extends over 11 amino acids. CDR1 is DFQATT, CDR2 SNEGSKA, per germline (reference sequence). The CDR3 bases are TGCAGTGCTAGAGATCAGACAGAAGCTTTCTTT. Its protein product is CSARDQTEAFF.

The V gene is TRBV6-5, the J gene TRBJ1-5; 9 bases are a match to TRBD1. With V trimmed by 5 bases and J by 5 bases, 7 bases remained unmatched. Germline CDR1 MNHEY, CDR2 SVGAGI. The CDR3 is 15 amino acids. The CDR3 region has the DNA TGTGCCAGCAGTCGCATCCGGGACAGGGATCAGCCCCAGCATTTT. Translating gives CASSRIRDRDQPQHF.

The genes are TRBV4-3 and TRBJ2-2; D is perhaps TRBD1 (6 bases). Trimming removed 1 base from V and 3 bases from J, with 12 bases in between. The CDR3 has 16 residues. In germline, CDR1 is LGHNA, CDR2 YSLEER. The CDR3, as DNA: TGCGCCAGCAGCCAAGTGGCAGGGGCCGACACCGGGGAGCTGTTTTTT. This encodes CASSQVAGADTGELFF.

The rearrangement links TRBV5-6 to TRBJ1-1, with a weak D call TRBD1 (6 bases). The V gene lost 1 base and the J gene lost 11 bases, with 15 bases spanning the gap. The CDR3 runs to 13 residues. Looked up from germline, CDR1 is SGHDT and CDR2 is YYEEEE. The CDR3 is CASSLRAGDQAFF. CDR3 in DNA: TGTGCCAGCAGCTTGCGTGCAGGGGACCAGGCTTTCTTT.

The V call is TRBV7-2, the J call TRBJ1-2; 11 bases fit TRBD1. This CDR3 has 15 amino acids. Germline CDR1 reads SGHTA; CDR2 reads FQGNSA. With 5 bases clipped from V and 3 bases from J, the junction kept 5 bases outside the gene matches. CDR3 in amino acids: CASSLRTGGDYGYTF. Here the CDR3 DNA reads TGTGCCAGCAGCCTGCGGACAGGGGGCGACTATGGCTACACCTTC.

This clone occurred a few times. V is TRBV10-3 and J is TRBJ1-2; 7 nucleotides align to TRBD1. Germline CDR1 and CDR2: ENHRY and SYGVKD. The CDR3 extends over 14 amino acids. V shed 5 bases, J shed 6 bases, and the junction held 9 bases outside the gene matches. In nucleotides, the CDR3 is TGTGCCATCAGTTTCACCGGGACAGATCATGGCTACACCTTC. Its protein is CAISFTGTDHGYTF.

This sequence joins TRBV15 and TRBJ1-2; TRBD1 is a possible D gene (5 bases). The CDR3 totals 14 residues. Germline CDR1 LNHNV, CDR2 YYDKDF (reference sequence). The V and J ends lost 8 bases and 4 bases respectively, with 17 bases between them. The CDR3 bases are TGTGCCACCCGCGGCGCGGGGGACCCCTATGGCTACACCTTC. Protein product: CATRGAGDPYGYTF.

The chain couples TRBV27 to TRBJ1-5; D may be TRBD1 (6 bases). V dropped 4 bases and J dropped 4 bases, with 11 bases sitting between them. Germline V gene sequence: CDR1 MNHEY, CDR2 SMNVEV (reference sequence). There are 14 residues in the CDR3. The CDR3 sequence is CASSSQGSNQPQHF. The DNA of the CDR3 is TGTGCCAGCAGTTCACAGGGATCGAATCAGCCCCAGCATTTT.

The chain recombines TRBV19 with TRBJ2-7; D call uncertain. The CDR3 length is 11 residues. Germline CDR1 reads LNHDA; CDR2 reads SQIVND (reference sequence). V was pared by 8 bases and J by 3 bases, with 8 bases between. The DNA for the CDR3 is TGTGCCAGTGGCAACCACTACGAGCAGTACTTC. It encodes CASGNHYEQYF.

The chain carries TRBV29-1 and TRBJ2-7; 7 nucleotides align to TRBD2. CDR1 is SQVTM and CDR2 is ANQGSEA in the germline V gene. The trim removed 6 bases at V and 4 bases at J, leaving 3 bases unmatched. The CDR3 length is 11 residues. In DNA form, the CDR3 reads TGCAGCGTGGGGGGGGATTACGAGCAGTACTTC. The encoded protein is CSVGGDYEQYF.

The chain uses TRBV6-5 and TRBJ2-1, with TRBD2 matching over 13 bases. The V gene end was trimmed by 6 bases and the J gene end by 9 bases; junction bases not matched to a gene: 5. The length of the CDR3 is 14 residues. Germline CDR1 and CDR2: MNHEY and SVGAGI. CDR3 bases: TGTGCCAGCAGCTGGGGACTAGCGGGATTTGAGCAGTTCTTC. Amino acids: CASSWGLAGFEQFF.

This rearrangement joins TRBV4-3 to TRBJ2-6; 9 nucleotides agree with TRBD1. V was clipped by 1 base and J by 1 base; unmatched bases: 5. The length of the CDR3 is 18 residues. The germline gives CDR1 LGHNA, CDR2 YSLEER. CDR3 in amino acids: CASSQGGTGRSGANVLTF. In DNA, the CDR3 is TGCGCCAGCAGCCAAGGAGGGACAGGGAGATCTGGGGCCAACGTCCTGACTTTC.

The CDR3 region is CASSLARGRTGELFF. Written as DNA, the CDR3 is TGCGCCAGCAGCTTGGCTAGGGGACGCACCGGGGAGCTGTTTTTT. This chain links TRBV5-1 with TRBJ2-2; D may be TRBD1 or TRBD2 (5 bases each). Deletions cut 0 bases from V and 4 bases from J, with 10 bases between. CDR1 and CDR2 (germline): SGHRS, YFSETQ. The CDR3 extends over 15 amino acids. The full variable domain, with the rest looked up from reference TRBV5-1 and TRBJ2-2, is KAGVTQTPRYLIKTRGQQVTLSCSPISGHRSVSWYQQTPGQGLQFLFEYFSETQRNKGNFPGRFSGRQFSNSRSEMNVSTLELGDSALYLCASSLARGRTGELFFGEGSRLTVL.

V is TRBV11-2 and J is TRBJ2-5; TRBD2 agrees at 13 bases. CDR1 and CDR2 from the germline V gene are SGHAT and FQNNGV. This CDR3 has 16 amino acids. V was pared by 5 bases and J by 4 bases, with 7 bases of the junction left unmatched. Here the CDR3 reads CASSVGGTSGVETQYF. The DNA for the CDR3 is TGTGCCAGCAGCGTTGGGGGGACTAGCGGGGTAGAGACCCAGTACTTC.

This chain joins TRBV6-5 and TRBJ1-2; D unresolved. This CDR3 comprises 14 residues. In germline, CDR1 is MNHEY, CDR2 SVGAGI. V was shortened by 0 bases and J by 6 bases, with 11 bases between the two germline ends. The CDR3 nucleotides are TGTGCCAGCAGTTACTCTCAAGGGTACAATGGCTACACCTTC. It codes for CASSYSQGYNGYTF.

The rearrangement uses TRBV9 and TRBJ2-2, with D uncertain. The CDR3 totals 15 residues. From germline, CDR1 is SGDLS and CDR2 YYNGEE. The V gene lost 0 bases and the J gene lost 0 bases, with 6 bases spanning the gap. The CDR3 region is CASSVDGSNTGELFF. The CDR3, as DNA: TGTGCCAGCAGCGTAGACGGATCGAACACCGGGGAGCTGTTTTTT.

This rearrangement joins TRBV4-3 to TRBJ1-5, with 9 bases matching TRBD1. With 2 bases clipped from V and 5 bases from J, the junction kept 1 base outside the gene matches. This CDR3 spans 14 amino acids. Germline V CDR1 and CDR2: LGHNA, YSLEER. CDR3 sequence (DNA): TGCGCCAGCAGCCAAAGACAGGGGGATCAGCCCCAGCATTTT. The encoded protein is CASSQRQGDQPQHF.

This chain connects TRBV6-6 to TRBJ1-2, with D possibly TRBD1 on 5 matching bases. The CDR3 runs 14 residues. Germline V gene sequence: CDR1 MNHNY, CDR2 SVGAGI (reference sequence). Trimming took off 0 bases at V and 7 bases at J, with 12 bases between the two ends. The CDR3 DNA reads TGTGCCAGCAGTTACTCGATGCAGCAGGGTGGCTACACCTTC. Protein: CASSYSMQQGGYTF.

The rearrangement joins TRBV6-6 to TRBJ2-3; no clear D gene. This CDR3 spans 14 amino acids. Deletions cut 4 bases from V and 4 bases from J, with 12 bases between. Germline CDR1 and CDR2: MNHNY and SVGAGI (reference sequence). CDR3 in DNA: TGTGCCAGCAGTTGGGCGATGGGCGCAGATACGCAGTATTTT. Protein: CASSWAMGADTQYF.

The chain recombines TRBV11-2 with TRBJ2-7, with D perhaps matching TRBD2 (5 bases). Germline V CDR1 and CDR2: SGHAT, FQNNGV. Trimming left V 1 base short and J 2 bases short, with 9 bases between. The CDR3 is 14 residues long. In DNA form, the CDR3 reads TGTGCCAGCAGCTTAGGCCCGACTACCTACGAGCAGTACTTC. Translation gives CASSLGPTTYEQYF.

V is TRBV7-2 and J is TRBJ2-2; 7 nucleotides match TRBD2. The V and J ends lost 5 bases and 4 bases, in that order; junction bases with no gene match: 7. CDR1 and CDR2 from the germline V gene are SGHTA and FQGNSA. There are 15 residues in the CDR3. The CDR3 bases are TGTGCCAGCAGCCTCCAGACGGGAGGCACCGGGGAGCTGTTTTTT. Translating gives CASSLQTGGTGELFF.

This clone was observed a few times. The chain links TRBV2 to TRBJ2-2, with TRBD2 matching 13 bases. Per the germline V gene, CDR1 is SNHLY and CDR2 is FYNNEI. CDR3 length: 15 residues. Germline trimming cut 7 bases from V and 5 bases from J; bases unmatched to any gene: 4. This CDR3 reads CASIGTSGTTGELFF. DNA for the CDR3: TGTGCCAGCATTGGGACTAGCGGGACAACCGGGGAGCTGTTTTTT.